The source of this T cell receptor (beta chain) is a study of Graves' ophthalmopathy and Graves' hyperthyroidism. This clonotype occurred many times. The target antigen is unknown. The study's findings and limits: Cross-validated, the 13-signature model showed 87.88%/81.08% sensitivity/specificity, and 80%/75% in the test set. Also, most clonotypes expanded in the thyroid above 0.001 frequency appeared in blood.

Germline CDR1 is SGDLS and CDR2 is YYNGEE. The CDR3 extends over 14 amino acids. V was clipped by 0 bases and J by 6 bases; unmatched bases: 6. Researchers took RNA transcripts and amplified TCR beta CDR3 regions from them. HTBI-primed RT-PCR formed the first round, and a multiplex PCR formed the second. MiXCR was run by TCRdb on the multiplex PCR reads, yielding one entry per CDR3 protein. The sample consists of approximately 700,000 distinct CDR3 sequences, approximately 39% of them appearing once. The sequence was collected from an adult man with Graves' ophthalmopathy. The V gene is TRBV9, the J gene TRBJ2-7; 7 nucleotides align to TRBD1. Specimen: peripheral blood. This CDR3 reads CASSVGQGHGEQYF. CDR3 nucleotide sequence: TGTGCCAGCAGCGTAGGACAGGGCCATGGCGAGCAGTACTTC.